The rows below give T cell receptor beta chains drawn from one sample of a study of CD8+ T cells in alopecia areata. Profiled with immunoSEQ multiplex PCR; TCRdb holds only in-frame clones, not every one. The sample holds some 200,000 clones, around 57% seen once. This material consisted of CD4+ T cells sorted from blood, taken at week 4, from a patient treated with tofacitinib. These receptors all stem from a human donor with alopecia areata. Each CDR3 is given with its conserved first and last residue. A D gene is named only where the DNA matches it firmly. Clone size, where shown, is once, few, many, or a class for clones that have expanded.

v_gene	d_gene	j_gene	abundance	CDR3aa	CDR3nt
TRBV5-1	TRBD1	TRBJ1-4	few	CASSLAPGGATTNEKLFF	TGCGCCAGCAGCTTGGCCCCAGGGGGGGCGACAACTAATGAAAAACTGTTTTTT
TRBV30	TRBD1	TRBJ1-1	-	CAWSVQGIEAFF	TGTGCCTGGAGTGTACAGGGGATCGAAGCTTTCTTT
TRBV30	-	TRBJ1-6	-	CAWSVQSSYNSPLHF	TGTGCCTGGAGTGTACAGAGCTCCTATAATTCACCCCTCCACTTT
TRBV30	TRBD1	TRBJ1-2	-	CARNPGQGSGYTF	TGTGCCCGCAACCCGGGACAGGGTAGTGGCTACACCTTC
TRBV29-1	TRBD2	TRBJ2-2	-	CSVAGGPNTGELFF	TGCAGCGTTGCGGGGGGTCCGAACACCGGGGAGCTGTTTTTT
TRBV7-9	-	TRBJ1-1	few	CASSLARSAGITEAFF	TGTGCCAGCAGCTTAGCTAGGTCGGCGGGGATCACTGAAGCTTTCTTT
TRBV7-2	-	TRBJ2-1	once	CASGVPSYNEQFF	TGTGCCAGCGGCGTCCCTTCCTACAATGAGCAGTTCTTC
TRBV29-1	-	TRBJ2-7	-	CSVEDPGNEQYF	TGCAGCGTTGAAGATCCTGGAAACGAGCAGTACTTC
TRBV14	-	TRBJ2-1	-	CASSHPASPEQFF	TGTGCCAGCAGCCACCCAGCATCCCCTGAGCAGTTCTTC
TRBV7-9	-	TRBJ2-7	-	CASSPLGREQYF	TGTGCCAGCAGCCCTCTTGGACGCGAGCAGTACTTC
TRBV10-1	-	TRBJ2-2	few	CASSEQITGELFF	TGCGCCAGCAGTGAGCAGATCACCGGGGAGCTGTTTTTT
TRBV4-3	-	TRBJ1-2	-	CASSQDPRSQTDGYTF	TGCGCCAGCAGCCAAGACCCCAGGAGTCAAACCGATGGCTACACCTTC
TRBV5-6	-	TRBJ2-3	-	CASSSTDTQYF	TGTGCCAGCAGCTCCACAGATACGCAGTATTTT
TRBV29-1	TRBD1	TRBJ2-7	-	CSGSDRGDGNEQYF	TGCAGCGGAAGTGACAGGGGCGATGGGAACGAGCAGTACTTC
TRBV7-9	-	TRBJ1-2	-	CASSLSLGSYTF	TGTGCCAGCAGCCTCTCCTTGGGGAGCTACACCTTC
TRBV27	-	TRBJ2-7	-	CASSHRPWEYEQYF	TGTGCCAGCAGCCACCGACCCTGGGAATACGAGCAGTACTTC
TRBV29-1	-	TRBJ2-6	-	CSVEEATAGANVLTF	TGCAGCGTTGAAGAGGCCACAGCTGGGGCCAACGTCCTGACTTTC
TRBV4-3	TRBD2	TRBJ2-3	-	CASSLGGLATDTQYF	TGCGCCAGCAGCTTGGGCGGACTAGCGACAGATACGCAGTATTTT
TRBV4-3	-	TRBJ2-3	-	CASSQQSADTQYF	TGCGCCAGCAGCCAACAGTCAGCAGATACGCAGTATTTT
TRBV5-6	-	TRBJ1-2	-	CASSLAGGPNTF	TGTGCCAGCAGCTTGGCCGGGGGGCCGAACACCTTC
TRBV7-2	-	TRBJ2-1	-	CASSTGAHNEQFF	TGTGCCAGCAGCACCGGGGCTCACAATGAGCAGTTCTTC
TRBV5-6	-	TRBJ1-2	-	CASSLGRVDYGYTF	TGTGCCAGCAGCTTGGGTCGGGTAGACTATGGCTACACCTTC
TRBV6-6	-	TRBJ2-7	-	CASSQRGSRGMYEQYF	TGTGCCAGCAGCCAACGAGGATCAAGGGGAATGTATGAGCAGTACTTC
TRBV30	TRBD1	TRBJ1-2	few	CAWKETGFNYGYTF	TGTGCCTGGAAGGAGACAGGGTTTAACTATGGCTACACCTTC
TRBV6-1	-	TRBJ1-5	-	CASRQVNGQPQHF	TGTGCCAGCAGACAGGTGAATGGTCAGCCCCAGCATTTT
TRBV7-6	-	TRBJ2-7	-	CASSRTDSSYEQYF	TGTGCCAGCAGCCGGACCGATAGCTCCTACGAGCAGTACTTC
TRBV27	-	TRBJ2-7	-	CASSLRADTPYEQYF	TGTGCCAGCAGTTTACGGGCAGATACTCCCTACGAGCAGTACTTC
TRBV5-6	-	TRBJ1-6	-	CASSRYNSPLHF	TGTGCCAGCAGCCGTTATAATTCACCCCTCCACTTT
TRBV25-1	-	TRBJ2-5	-	CASSEFDGTQYF	TGTGCCAGCAGTGAATTTGACGGGACCCAGTACTTC
TRBV30	-	TRBJ2-7	-	CAWEAKGQGAYEQYF	TGTGCCTGGGAAGCAAAGGGGCAGGGCGCCTACGAGCAGTACTTC
TRBV7-2	-	TRBJ1-1	-	CASSTQENTEAFF	TGTGCCAGCAGCACCCAGGAGAACACTGAAGCTTTCTTT
TRBV2	TRBD2	TRBJ2-1	-	CASSGLAGVGEQFF	TGTGCCAGCAGCGGACTAGCGGGGGTAGGTGAGCAGTTCTTC
TRBV10-3	-	TRBJ1-1	-	CAISEPTERTEAFF	TGTGCCATCAGTGAGCCGACAGAACGCACTGAAGCTTTCTTT
TRBV10-2	-	TRBJ1-1	few	CASSGGLEGEAFF	TGCGCCAGCAGCGGGGGTCTAGAGGGTGAAGCTTTCTTT
TRBV29-1	-	TRBJ1-1	-	CSVEQLNTEAFF	TGCAGCGTTGAACAGCTGAACACTGAAGCTTTCTTT
TRBV5-1	-	TRBJ2-3	-	CASMRGDPDTQYF	TGCGCCAGCATGAGGGGGGATCCAGATACGCAGTATTTT
TRBV13	TRBD1	TRBJ1-2	-	CASSERGQGADGYTF	TGTGCCAGCAGTGAACGCGGACAGGGGGCGGATGGCTACACCTTC
TRBV29-1	TRBD1	TRBJ1-2	-	CSGTTSGGRGYTF	TGCAGCGGGACCACTTCAGGGGGCAGGGGCTACACCTTC
TRBV30	-	TRBJ1-6	once	CAWSVLQGNSPLHF	TGTGCCTGGAGTGTACTGCAGGGAAATTCACCCCTCCACTTT